The 5 T cell receptor beta chains below come from one sample, sequenced in a study of blood T cell repertoires in COVID-19. TCRdb's table, derived via immunoSEQ multiplex PCR, lists solely in-frame clones and lacks some. The sample contains around 300,000 clones, 75% to 90% of which appear only once. Sequencing was carried out using PBMCs or T cells enriched from blood (not recorded which). These receptors originate from a middle-aged woman who had recovered from COVID-19.

Here the CDR3 DNA reads TGTGCCAGCAGCTCCGGGACTAGCGGGGGAACAGATACGCAGTATTTT. Translating it yields CASSSGTSGGTDTQYF. This sequence joins TRBV5-4 and TRBJ2-3, with TRBD2 matching 14 bases. This CDR3 is 16 amino acids long. The V gene end was trimmed by 3 bases and the J gene end by 3 bases; junction bases not matched to a gene: 3. CDR1 and CDR2 (germline): SGHNT, YYREEE (reference sequence).

V gene TRBV27 combines with J gene TRBJ1-3; 7 positions match TRBD1. The ends lost 6 bases at V and 0 bases at J; junction bases unmatched: 2. The CDR3 spans 14 residues. In germline, CDR1 is MNHEY, CDR2 SMNVEV (reference sequence). The CDR3 region has the DNA TGTGCCAGCAGGTCAGGGGGCTCTGGAAACACCATATATTTT. This encodes CASRSGGSGNTIYF.

The chain links TRBV7-2 to TRBJ2-7, with TRBD2 matching 9 bases. CDR3 length: 16 amino acids. The J segment lost 3 bases and the V segment lost 1 base, leaving 7 bases of the junction unmatched. From germline, CDR1 is SGHTA and CDR2 FQGNSA. The CDR3 DNA sequence: TGTGCCAGCAGCTTAGATCGGAGCGGGGGGCTCTACGAGCAGTACTTC. Amino acids: CASSLDRSGGLYEQYF.

The genes are TRBV19 and TRBJ2-7, with D unclear. V was shortened by 5 bases and J by 3 bases, with 17 bases between the two germline ends. The CDR3 extends over 15 amino acids. The germline V gene has CDR1 LNHDA and CDR2 SQIVND (reference sequence). CDR3 bases: TGTGCCAGTAGTGAAGTCATGGCCGATTTCTACGAGCAGTACTTC. Protein: CASSEVMADFYEQYF.

CDR3 protein: CASSPQWEAQYF. CDR3 nucleotide sequence: TGTGCCAGCAGCCCCCAATGGGAGGCCCAGTACTTC. V and J are TRBV3-1 (or the pseudogene TRBV3-2) and TRBJ2-5; D is possibly TRBD2 (6 bases). Between the trimmed V and J ends, which lost 4 bases and 9 bases, there was a span of 12 bases. Germline V gene lookup returns CDR1 LGHDT and CDR2 YNNKEL (reference sequence). There are 12 residues in the CDR3.